This T cell receptor (beta chain) was recorded in a study of blood T cell repertoires in COVID-19. For the study at large: COVID-19 samples, acute and convalescent, were from the United States, Italy and Spain. T cells, B-cell-depleted T cells, or PBMCs supplied cDNA or gDNA.

CDR3 size: 15 residues. Trimming removed 4 bases at V and 9 bases at J, with 19 bases between. From germline, CDR1 is MGHRA and CDR2 YSYEKL. Only in-frame clones appear in the TCRdb table, and some are missing; sequencing was by immunoSEQ multiplex PCR. The sample carries some 400,000 clones, roughly 90% recorded once. The receptor was derived from a man between 18 and 29 years old with active or convalescent COVID-19. The gene calls are TRBV4-1 and TRBJ2-1; D is possibly TRBD1 (5 bases). Sequencing was performed on peripheral blood. The chain's CDR3 is CASSPLVRALGEQFF. In DNA, the CDR3 is TGCGCCAGCAGCCCCCTCGTCAGGGCGTTGGGTGAGCAGTTCTTC.